Below, 11 T cell receptor beta chains from the same sample are listed, as sequenced in a study of blood T cell repertoires in COVID-19. Profiling relied on immunoSEQ multiplex PCR, and the TCRdb table lists in-frame clones only, not all of them. The sample consists of 170,000 or so clones, about 90% of them appearing once. Sequencing input: PBMCs or T cells enriched from blood (not recorded which). All receptors derive from a woman in her fifties or sixties who had recovered from COVID-19.

V gene TRBV9 combines with J gene TRBJ2-7, with D possibly being TRBD1 (5 bases). Looked up from germline, CDR1 is SGDLS and CDR2 is YYNGEE. This CDR3 is built from 15 residues. Trimming removed 2 bases from V and 0 bases from J, with 12 bases in between. This chain's CDR3 is CASSVGHSSSYEQYF. The CDR3 nucleotides read TGTGCCAGCAGCGTGGGGCACAGTTCCTCCTACGAGCAGTACTTC. The full variable domain, its missing parts supplied by reference TRBV9 and TRBJ2-7, is DSGVTQTPKHLITATGQRVTLRCSPRSGDLSVYWYQQSLDQGLQFLIQYYNGEERAKGNILERFSAQQFPDLHSELNLSSLELGDSALYFCASSVGHSSSYEQYFGPGTRLTVT.

The V and J genes are TRBV6-1 and TRBJ2-1, with 10 positions matching TRBD2. The CDR3 is 16 amino acids. Germline V gene lookup returns CDR1 MNHNS and CDR2 SASEGT. Trimming removed 3 bases from V and 4 bases from J; junction bases left unmatched: 6. CDR3 in amino acids: CASSDSGTSAYNEQFF. The CDR3 DNA sequence: TGTGCCAGCAGTGATAGTGGGACTAGCGCATACAATGAGCAGTTCTTC.

This chain connects TRBV9 to TRBJ2-7, with D perhaps TRBD2 (6 bases). This CDR3 is 15 amino acids long. Germline V gene sequence: CDR1 SGDLS, CDR2 YYNGEE. V lost 1 base and J lost 5, with 16 bases in between. The CDR3 DNA is TGTGCCAGCAGCGTATTGGGCCTAGCGATCAACGAGCAGTACTTC. As protein: CASSVLGLAINEQYF.

About this clone itself: Other DNA sequences within the sample encode an identical CDR3. This sequence joins TRBV5-1 and TRBJ2-1, with a weak D call TRBD1 (5 bases). V was clipped by 0 bases and J by 4 bases, with 8 bases between them. CDR1 SGHRS and CDR2 YFSETQ come from the germline V gene. This CDR3 region has 14 residues. The CDR3 sequence: CASSLGGLYNEQFF. CDR3 DNA sequence: TGCGCCAGCAGCTTGGGGGGCTTATACAATGAGCAGTTCTTC.

The chain uses TRBV5-4 and TRBJ2-7; TRBD2 matches at 8 bases. There are 15 residues in the CDR3. After removal of 0 bases from V and 4 bases from J, the junction contained 6 bases not matched to a gene. Germline lookup yields CDR1 SGHNT and CDR2 YYREEE (reference sequence). The CDR3 DNA follows: TGTGCCAGCAGCTTGGGCGGGAGGACGGCGTACGAGCAGTACTTC. Translation gives CASSLGGRTAYEQYF.

V is TRBV5-5 and J is TRBJ2-5; 8 positions match TRBD2. CDR1 and CDR2 (germline): SGHKS, YYEKEE (reference sequence). Trimming removed 0 bases from V and 1 base from J; junction bases left unmatched: 5. The CDR3 spans 16 residues. The CDR3 DNA is TGTGCCAGCAGCTTGGCCTTAAGCGGGGGCCAAGAGACCCAGTACTTC. Amino acid sequence: CASSLALSGGQETQYF.

The chain couples TRBV27 to TRBJ2-1; maybe TRBD1 (6 bases). V dropped 8 bases and J dropped 9 bases, with 17 bases sitting between them. From germline, CDR1 is MNHEY and CDR2 SMNVEV (reference sequence). The CDR3 contains 13 residues. CDR3 residues: CASGPGHLPEQFF. CDR3 coding DNA: TGTGCCAGCGGCCCGGGACATCTCCCTGAGCAGTTCTTC.

In its sample, this clone was seen a few times. The chain recombines TRBV11-2 with TRBJ1-2; TRBD1 aligns across 10 bases. Germline loops: CDR1 SGHAT, CDR2 FQNNGV. Unmatched junction bases numbered 6, after V lost 1 base and J lost 7 bases. The CDR3 sequence is 15 residues long. The CDR3 DNA reads TGTGCCAGCAGCTTAGCTGGGACAGGGGCCGGTGGCTACACCTTC. It translates to CASSLAGTGAGGYTF.

This rearrangement joins TRBV27 to TRBJ2-3; 10 bases map to TRBD1. The CDR3 totals 16 residues. J gave up 1 base and V 6 bases, and 7 bases lay outside the gene matches. Germline values: CDR1 MNHEY, CDR2 SMNVEV (reference sequence). CDR3 protein: CASSPTGGFGTDTQYF. CDR3 nucleotides: TGTGCCAGCAGCCCGACAGGGGGCTTTGGCACAGATACGCAGTATTTT.

The chain combines TRBV6-6 with TRBJ2-7, with a tentative D call TRBD2 (6 bases). This CDR3 comprises 15 residues. The V gene's germline CDR1 is MNHNY and CDR2 SVGAGI (reference sequence). Trimming removed 7 bases at V and 1 base at J, with 17 bases between. Here the CDR3 DNA reads TGTGCCAGCACCACTACCTCGACTAGTTCCTACGAGCAGTACTTC. Translated, it gives CASTTTSTSSYEQYF.

The chain carries TRBV19 and TRBJ1-5, with 12 bases identical to TRBD1. CDR3 length equals 16 residues. CDR1 is LNHDA, CDR2 SQIVND, per germline (reference sequence). V was clipped by 4 bases and J by 6 bases; unmatched bases: 7. The CDR3 reads CASSNGGTGGSQPQHF. The CDR3 coding sequence is TGTGCCAGTAGTAATGGCGGGACAGGGGGCTCTCAGCCCCAGCATTTT.